Sequencing of this T cell receptor (beta chain) was carried out in a study of blood T cells in healthy people across ages. A second PCR of 7 to 11 cycles used a sample-barcoded 5' primer and a J-beta primer mix. Each CDR3 protein is one row after TCRdb ran MiXCR on the 5' RACE reads. The sample records around 940,000 distinct CDR3 sequences, roughly 51% being singletons. Trimming pared 5 bases from V and 7 bases from J, leaving 7 bases between. The CDR3 covers 11 residues. Germline V gene lookup returns CDR1 SGHVS and CDR2 FQNEAQ. Overall study results and limits: Compared with aged donors, long-lived donors showed fewer expanded clones, suggesting selection. Percentage of naive T cells showed a strong correlation with TCR beta diversity.

In the case of this clonotype: No antigen is known for it.

This sequence joins TRBV7-8 and TRBJ2-3, with D uncertain. This receptor was obtained from a woman aged 55-70 years in good health. What was sequenced was blood. This chain's CDR3 is CASSPPNTQYF. The CDR3 DNA is TGTGCCAGCAGCCCTCCAAATACGCAGTATTTT.